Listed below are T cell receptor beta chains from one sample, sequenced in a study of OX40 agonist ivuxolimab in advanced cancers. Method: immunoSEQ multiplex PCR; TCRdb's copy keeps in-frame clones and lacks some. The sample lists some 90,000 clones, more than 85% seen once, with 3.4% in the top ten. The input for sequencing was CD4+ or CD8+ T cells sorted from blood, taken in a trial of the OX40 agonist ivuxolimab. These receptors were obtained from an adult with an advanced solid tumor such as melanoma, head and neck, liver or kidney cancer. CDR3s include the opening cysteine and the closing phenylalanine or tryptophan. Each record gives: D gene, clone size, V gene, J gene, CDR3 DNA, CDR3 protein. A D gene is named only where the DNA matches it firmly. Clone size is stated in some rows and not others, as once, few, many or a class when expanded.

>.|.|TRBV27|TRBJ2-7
TGTGCCAGCAGCTACGGGCTGAGCGAGCAGTACTTC
CASSYGLSEQYF
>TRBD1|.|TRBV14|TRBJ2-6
TGTGCCAGCAGCCTAGGGGGCTGGGCCAACGTCCTGACTTTC
CASSLGGWANVLTF
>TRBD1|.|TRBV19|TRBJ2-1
TGTGCCAGTAGTATCAGAAACACAGGGGGACCTTACAATGAGCAGTTCTTC
CASSIRNTGGPYNEQFF
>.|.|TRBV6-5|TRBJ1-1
TGTGCCAGCAGTTACGAGTCGAACACTGAAGCTTTCTTT
CASSYESNTEAFF
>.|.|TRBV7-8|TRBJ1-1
TGTGCCAGCAGCTTTTTAGCCGACCGTCCCCAATACGAGAACACTGAAGCTTTCTTT
CASSFLADRPQYENTEAFF
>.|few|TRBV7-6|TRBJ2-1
TGTGCCAGCAGCTTAGTGGGTGGGTCGGCGGTTGAGCAGTTCTTC
CASSLVGGSAVEQFF
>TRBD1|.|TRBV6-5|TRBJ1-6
TGTGCCAGCAGTTACTCGACAGGGGGTGGAATATCCCTCCACTTT
CASSYSTGGGISLHF
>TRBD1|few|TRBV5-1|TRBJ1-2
TGCGCCAGCAGCTTACACAGGGACAGGGGGGATGTTCATGGCTACACCTTC
CASSLHRDRGDVHGYTF
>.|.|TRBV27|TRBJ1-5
TGTGCCAGCAGTTTAATGTCGAGCCAGCCCCAGCATTTT
CASSLMSSQPQHF
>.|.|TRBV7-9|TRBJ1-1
TGTGCCAGCAGCTGGTTTCGGGGCATGTACACTGAAGCTTTCTTT
CASSWFRGMYTEAFF
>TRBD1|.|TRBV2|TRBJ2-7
TGTGCCACCTGGGGGACAGGGGCCCTCTACGAGCAGTACTTC
CATWGTGALYEQYF
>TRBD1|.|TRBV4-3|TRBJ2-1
TGCGCCAGCAGCCAGCACACAGGGGGGAATGAGCAGTTCTTC
CASSQHTGGNEQFF
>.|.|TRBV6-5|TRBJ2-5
TGTGCCAGCAGTTACTCGAGTATTCTAGGGGAAGAGACCCAGTACTTC
CASSYSSILGEETQYF
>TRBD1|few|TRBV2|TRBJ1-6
TGTGCCAGCAGGGGACAGGGGCCACTCAATTCACCCCTCCACTTT
CASRGQGPLNSPLHF
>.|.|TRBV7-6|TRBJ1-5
TGTGCCAGCAGCTTAGAGGCAGGGATCAGCCAGCCCCAGCATTTT
CASSLEAGISQPQHF
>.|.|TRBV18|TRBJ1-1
TGTGCCAGCTCACCACCACCGGGGAACACTGAAGCTTTCTTT
CASSPPPGNTEAFF
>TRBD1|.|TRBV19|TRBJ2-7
TGTGCCAGTAGTATCGGACAGGGGGGTGGCGAGCAGTACTTC
CASSIGQGGGEQYF
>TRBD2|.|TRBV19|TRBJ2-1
TGTGCCACCCTTAGCGGGGAGGTTGAGCAGTTCTTC
CATLSGEVEQFF
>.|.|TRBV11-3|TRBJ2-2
TGTGCCAGCAGCTCGCACAAGAACACCGGGGAGCTGTTTTTT
CASSSHKNTGELFF
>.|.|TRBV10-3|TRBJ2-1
TGTGCCATCACCCGGGACCCCTCGGGTGAGCAGTTCTTC
CAITRDPSGEQFF
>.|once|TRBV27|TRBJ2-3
TGTGCCAGCAGTTTAAAGATCAGGGACCTTAGCACAGATACGCAGTATTTT
CASSLKIRDLSTDTQYF
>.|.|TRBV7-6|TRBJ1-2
TGTGCCAGCAGCCTCGAGCGGGGTTTCGGTGGCTATGGCTACACCTTC
CASSLERGFGGYGYTF
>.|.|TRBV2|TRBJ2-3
TGTGCCAGCAGTGAAGAAAACCGGCCTTCTCCCGATACGCAGTATTTT
CASSEENRPSPDTQYF
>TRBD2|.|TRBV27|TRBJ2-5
TGTGCCAGCAGCGACGGGGGGGCTTTTTGGAAAGAGACCCAGTACTTC
CASSDGGAFWKETQYF
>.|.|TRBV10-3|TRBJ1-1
TGTGCCATCAGTGAGTCTGGCGGAATGAACACTGAAGCTTTCTTT
CAISESGGMNTEAFF
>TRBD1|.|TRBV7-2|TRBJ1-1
TGTGCCAGCAGCTTAGCACCCGGGACAGTTTACACTGAAGCTTTCTTT
CASSLAPGTVYTEAFF
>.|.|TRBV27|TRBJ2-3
TGTGCCAGCAGTTTAGTCACCTCTAGCACAGATACGCAGTATTTT
CASSLVTSSTDTQYF
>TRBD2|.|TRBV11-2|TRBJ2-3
TGTGCCAGCAGCTTTGCCACACTAGCGACCCGCACAGATACGCAGTATTTT
CASSFATLATRTDTQYF
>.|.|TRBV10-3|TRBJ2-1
TGTGCCATCAGCCCAGGAGTCCTCTACAATGAGCAGTTCTTC
CAISPGVLYNEQFF
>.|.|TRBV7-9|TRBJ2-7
TGTGCCAGCAGCTTAGCGGGGGGCTGGAACGAGCAGTACTTC
CASSLAGGWNEQYF
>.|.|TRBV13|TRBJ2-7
TGTGCCAGCAGCTTAGAACAGGGCTGGGAGCAGTACTTC
CASSLEQGWEQYF
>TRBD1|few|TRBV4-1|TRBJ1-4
TGCGCCAGCAGCCCCGGGACAGCATTACAAAAACTGTTTTTT
CASSPGTALQKLFF
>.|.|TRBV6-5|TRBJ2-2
TGTGCCAGCCACATACAGGGCCCCGACCACCGGGGAGCTGTTTTT
CASHIQGPDHRGAVF
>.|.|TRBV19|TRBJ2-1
TGTGCCAGTAGTATGACCCCGGATGGGCAGTTCTTC
CASSMTPDGQFF
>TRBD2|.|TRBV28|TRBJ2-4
TGTGCCAGCAGTTCCTGGACTAGCGGGTTAGGAAACATTCAGTACTTC
CASSSWTSGLGNIQYF
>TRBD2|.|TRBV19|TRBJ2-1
TGTGCCAGCGGGGGGGCCTACAATGAGCAGTTCTTC
CASGGAYNEQFF
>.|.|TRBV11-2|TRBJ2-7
TGTGCCAGCAGCTTAGACCCAGGGGGGTCCTACGAGCAGTACTTC
CASSLDPGGSYEQYF
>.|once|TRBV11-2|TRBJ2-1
TGTGCCAGCAGCTTAGTCTTGCAAGAGCAGTTCTTC
CASSLVLQEQFF
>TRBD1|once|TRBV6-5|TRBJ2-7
TGTGCCAGCAGTCTACAGGGGGCGCGGGAGCAGTACTTC
CASSLQGAREQYF
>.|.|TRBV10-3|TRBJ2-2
TGTGCCAGCAAGAAGAACACCGGGGAGCTGTTTTTT
CASKKNTGELFF
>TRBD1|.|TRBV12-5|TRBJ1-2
TGTGCTAGTGGTTTGGGGACGGGACAGTATGGCTACACCTTC
CASGLGTGQYGYTF
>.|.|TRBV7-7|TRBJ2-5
TGTGCTAGCAGCTCCCCCTCGGAGGAGATTGGGCCACCCCAAGAGACCCAGTACTTC
CASSSPSEEIGPPQETQYF
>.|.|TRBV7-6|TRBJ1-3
TGTGCCAGCAGCTTGGGCAGTCTCATCTCTGGAAACACCATATATTTT
CASSLGSLISGNTIYF
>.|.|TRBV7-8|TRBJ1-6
TGTGCCAGCAGCAACCTACGGACAGCTCAGAATTCACCCCTCCACTTT
CASSNLRTAQNSPLHF
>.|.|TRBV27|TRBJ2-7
TGTGCCAGCAGTCAGGGACTCCCGGCCGCCTACGAGCAGTACTTC
CASSQGLPAAYEQYF
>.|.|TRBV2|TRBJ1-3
TGTGCCAGCAGTGAACCGCCTAAGGGAAACACCATATATTTT
CASSEPPKGNTIYF
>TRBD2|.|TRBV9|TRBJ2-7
TGTGCCAGCAGCCCTAGCGGGGGCACCTACGAGCAGTACTTC
CASSPSGGTYEQYF
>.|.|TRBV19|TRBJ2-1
TGTGCCAGTACTGCAAGATGGACCAATGAGCAGTTCTTC
CASTARWTNEQFF
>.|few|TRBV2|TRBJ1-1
TGTGCCAGCAGTGAGTGGGGTAGCAACACTGAAGCTTTCTTT
CASSEWGSNTEAFF
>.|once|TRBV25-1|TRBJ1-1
TGTGCCAGCAGTGCGCCCTCGCGTGAAGCTTTCTTT
CASSAPSREAFF
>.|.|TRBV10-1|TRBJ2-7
TGCGCCAGCAGGGCTTACCGGGACATCCCTACGGAGCAGTACTTC
CASRAYRDIPTEQYF
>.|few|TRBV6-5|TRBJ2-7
TGTGCCAGCAGTTACTCGGGGAGTGAATACGAGCAGTACTTC
CASSYSGSEYEQYF